The 16 T cell receptor beta chains below all came from one sample that was sequenced in a study of shared clonotypes between healthy human individuals (TCRdb year 2020). Library preparation employed the immunoSEQ multiplex PCR assay. TCRdb's version of the immuneACCESS table is confined to in-frame rearrangements and falls short of the full clone set. An unresolved V gene accounts for under half of the shortfall where checked; the remainder is of unknown origin. Here the sample has 1.6 million or so clones; approximately 98.5% occur a single time. 0.36% of the sample lies in the top ten. What was sequenced was naive CD4+ T cells sorted from blood. The cell subset or site label, as the study defines it: CD45RA+ positively selected. The receptors originated from a man aged 25 to 40 in good health.

The chain uses TRBV7-8 and TRBJ2-7; TRBD2 matches 8 bases. J lost 5 bases, V lost 2 bases, and 8 bases had no gene match. The CDR3 is 15 residues long. Germline CDR1 and CDR2: SGHVS and FQNEAQ. Here the CDR3 DNA reads TGTGCCAGCAGCTTATGGCCCAGCGGGAGCCACGAGCAGTACTTC. Translated, it gives CASSLWPSGSHEQYF.

A note on this clone: Other DNA sequences in the same sample also yield this CDR3. This rearrangement joins TRBV27 to TRBJ1-2; D remains ambiguous. The CDR3 totals 13 residues. The V end was cut by 0 bases, the J end by 0 bases, with 2 bases between. Germline CDR1 and CDR2: MNHEY and SMNVEV (reference sequence). CDR3 loop: CASSLSANYGYTF. The CDR3 DNA follows: TGTGCCAGCAGTTTATCTGCTAACTATGGCTACACCTTC.

This rearrangement joins TRBV19 to TRBJ2-3; no definite D call. Germline CDR1 LNHDA, CDR2 SQIVND (reference sequence). V lost 11 bases to trimming and J lost 0 bases, with 12 bases between them. The CDR3 sequence is 13 residues long. The CDR3 is CAGSADSTDTQYF. The CDR3 DNA reads TGTGCCGGGTCCGCGGATAGCACAGATACGCAGTATTTT.

This clone was seen only a few times. This same CDR3 is encoded by further DNA sequences in the sample. The chain recombines TRBV5-1 with TRBJ2-7; 7 positions match TRBD2. V dropped 0 bases and J dropped 0; count of bases not matched to a gene: 0. The CDR3 runs to 14 residues. Per the germline V gene, CDR1 is SGHRS and CDR2 is YFSETQ. CDR3 nucleotides: TGCGCCAGCAGCTTGGGGACTAGCTCCTACGAGCAGTACTTC. It specifies CASSLGTSSYEQYF.

The rearrangement joins TRBV6-1 to TRBJ2-7; 10 nucleotides align to TRBD1. After removal of 4 bases from V and 6 bases from J, the junction contained 6 bases not matched to a gene. This CDR3 contains 14 residues. Germline assignment: CDR1 MNHNS and CDR2 SASEGT. CDR3 DNA: TGTGCCAGCAGTGTTACCGGGACAGGGGCCGAGCAGTACTTC. This translates into CASSVTGTGAEQYF.

The CDR3, as DNA: TGTGCCAGCAGCTTAGAGGGACAGGCAAGGCGGGAGACCCAGTACTTC. Amino acid sequence: CASSLEGQARRETQYF. This sequence joins TRBV7-7 and TRBJ2-5; TRBD1 agrees at 8 bases. The CDR3 consists of 16 residues. CDR1 is SSHAT, CDR2 FNYEAQ, per germline (reference sequence). V lost 1 base and J lost 5; bases outside the gene matches: 9.

The V gene is TRBV28, the J gene TRBJ1-1; a possible D gene is TRBD1 (5 bases). In germline, CDR1 is MDHEN, CDR2 SYDVKM. V was shortened by 8 bases and J by 7 bases, with 14 bases between the two germline ends. The CDR3 has 12 residues. DNA of the CDR3: TGTGCCAGCGAGACCGGGACCTATGAAGCTTTCTTT. It is translated as CASETGTYEAFF.

V gene TRBV27 combines with J gene TRBJ2-3, with D tentatively TRBD2 (6 bases). Germline V lookup: CDR1 MNHEY, CDR2 SMNVEV (reference sequence). V shed 5 bases and J shed 4 bases, with 16 bases lying between them. The CDR3 runs 15 residues. The CDR3 region has the DNA TGTGCCAGCAGTCACTTGACTAGTTCGGCAGATACGCAGTATTTT. Its translation is CASSHLTSSADTQYF.

The chain carries TRBV4-1 and TRBJ2-2, with 7 bases identical to TRBD2. CDR1 and CDR2 (germline): MGHRA, YSYEKL. V was clipped by 4 bases and J by 4 bases; unmatched bases: 6. The CDR3 is made up of 15 amino acids. The CDR3 nucleotides are TGCGCCAGCAGCCTCTTGACTAGCCCCACCGGGGAGCTGTTTTTT. This sequence encodes CASSLLTSPTGELFF.

The chain combines TRBV25-1 with TRBJ2-2; D is ambiguous. V lost 8 bases to trimming and J lost 1 base, with 11 bases between them. The CDR3 runs to 14 residues. Germline CDR1 MGHDK, CDR2 SYGVNS. The CDR3 DNA sequence: TGTGCCAGCTCCAGATACGGGAACACCGGGGAGCTGTTTTTT. This sequence encodes CASSRYGNTGELFF.

The chain carries TRBV6-6 and TRBJ2-7; D remains ambiguous. Trimming removed 5 bases from V and 3 bases from J, with 8 bases in between. CDR1 is MNHNY and CDR2 is SVGAGI in the germline V gene (reference sequence). The CDR3 length is 12 residues. CDR3 coding DNA: TGTGCCAGCAGTCCACACGGCTACGAGCAGTACTTC. This codes for CASSPHGYEQYF.

Of note for this clone: The sample has other DNA sequences that encode this CDR3 too. This rearrangement joins TRBV19 to TRBJ2-2; D unclear. The ends were cut back, 4 bases at V and 4 bases at J, with 7 bases in the middle. Germline V gene data show CDR1 as LNHDA and CDR2 as SQIVND (reference sequence). This CDR3 comprises 13 residues. The CDR3 nucleotides read TGTGCCAGTAGTAGCGTGGGCACCGGGGAGCTGTTTTTT. This sequence encodes CASSSVGTGELFF.

CDR3 amino acids: CASSDETGLGYTF. The CDR3 DNA sequence: TGTGCCAGCAGTGACGAGACAGGGCTCGGCTACACCTTC. The gene calls are TRBV6-4 and TRBJ1-2; TRBD1 matches at 7 bases. There are 13 residues in the CDR3. Per the germline V gene, CDR1 is MRHNA and CDR2 is SNTAGT. V lost 2 bases, J lost 8 bases, and 5 bases stayed unmatched.

The CDR3: CASSGRGGTEAFF. The CDR3 bases are TGTGCCAGCAGTGGCAGGGGTGGCACTGAAGCTTTCTTT. The V and J genes are TRBV25-1 and TRBJ1-1, with D possibly TRBD1 on 6 matching bases. This CDR3 comprises 13 residues. The ends were cut back, 4 bases at V and 4 bases at J, with 10 bases in the middle. Germline V CDR1 and CDR2: MGHDK, SYGVNS.

In this sample, this clone turned up once. The V and J genes are TRBV30 and TRBJ2-2, with D perhaps matching TRBD1 (5 bases). Germline V CDR1 and CDR2: GTSNPN, SVGIG (reference sequence). V was trimmed by 4 bases and J by 5 bases, leaving 11 bases between them. This CDR3 has 13 residues. The CDR3 nucleotides are TGTGCCTGGAAGGACACCCCGACCGGGGAGCTGTTTTTT. It encodes CAWKDTPTGELFF.

The chain has TRBV10-3 and TRBJ2-7; 9 bases are shared with TRBD2. CDR3 size: 17 residues. Germline assignment: CDR1 ENHRY and CDR2 SYGVKD. The V gene end was trimmed by 4 bases and the J gene end by 2 bases; junction bases not matched to a gene: 12. CDR3: CAISASHSGGRTYEQYF. The CDR3 nucleotides are TGTGCCATCAGTGCGAGCCATAGCGGGGGTAGGACCTACGAGCAGTACTTC.